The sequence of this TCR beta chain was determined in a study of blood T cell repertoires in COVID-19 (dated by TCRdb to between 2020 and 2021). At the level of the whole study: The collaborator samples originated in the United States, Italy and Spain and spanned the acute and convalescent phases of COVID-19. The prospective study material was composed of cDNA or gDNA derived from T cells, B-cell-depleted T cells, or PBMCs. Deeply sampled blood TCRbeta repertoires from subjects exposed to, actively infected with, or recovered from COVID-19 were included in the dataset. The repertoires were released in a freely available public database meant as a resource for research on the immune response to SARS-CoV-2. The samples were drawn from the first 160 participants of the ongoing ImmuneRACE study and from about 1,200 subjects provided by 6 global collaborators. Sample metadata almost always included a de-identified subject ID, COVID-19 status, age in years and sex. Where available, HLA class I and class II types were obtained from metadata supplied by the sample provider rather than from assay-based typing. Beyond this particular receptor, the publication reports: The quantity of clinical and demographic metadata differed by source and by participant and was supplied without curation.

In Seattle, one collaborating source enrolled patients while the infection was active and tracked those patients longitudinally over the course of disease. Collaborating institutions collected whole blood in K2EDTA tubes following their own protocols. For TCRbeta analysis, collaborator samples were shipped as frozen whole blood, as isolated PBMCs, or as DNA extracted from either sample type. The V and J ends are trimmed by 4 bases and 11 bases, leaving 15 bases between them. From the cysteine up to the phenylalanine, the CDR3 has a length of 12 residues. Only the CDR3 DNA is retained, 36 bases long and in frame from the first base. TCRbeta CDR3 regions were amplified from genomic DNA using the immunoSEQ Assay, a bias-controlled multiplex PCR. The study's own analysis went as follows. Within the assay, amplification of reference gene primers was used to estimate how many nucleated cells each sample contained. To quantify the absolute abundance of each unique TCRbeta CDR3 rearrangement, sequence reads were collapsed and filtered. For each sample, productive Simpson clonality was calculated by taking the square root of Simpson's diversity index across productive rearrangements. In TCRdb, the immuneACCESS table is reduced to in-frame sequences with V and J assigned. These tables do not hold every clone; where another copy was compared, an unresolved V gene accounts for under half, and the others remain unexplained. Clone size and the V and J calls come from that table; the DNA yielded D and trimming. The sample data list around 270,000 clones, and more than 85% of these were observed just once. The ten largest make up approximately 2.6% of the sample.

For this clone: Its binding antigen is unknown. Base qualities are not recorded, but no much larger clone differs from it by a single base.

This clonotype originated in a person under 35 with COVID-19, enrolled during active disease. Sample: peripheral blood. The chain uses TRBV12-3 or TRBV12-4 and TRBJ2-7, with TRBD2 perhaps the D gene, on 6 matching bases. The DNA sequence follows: TGTGCCAGCAGTTCCGGGACTCTTCGGAAGTACTTC. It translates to CASSSGTLRKYF.